The rows below give T cell receptor beta chains drawn from one sample of a study of T cell responses to AZD1222 COVID-19 vaccine. Using immunoSEQ multiplex PCR, the repertoire was profiled, and TCRdb retains in-frame clones only, with some absent. Of 190,000 or so clones listed, 88% were seen once; the top ten hold 20% to 30%. The sequences come from peripheral blood, collected 28 days after the second AZD1222 dose. The receptors stem from an adult who received the AZD1222 COVID-19 vaccine. CDR3s include the opening cysteine and the closing phenylalanine or tryptophan. Each record gives: D gene, J gene, V gene, clone size, CDR3 protein, CDR3 DNA. The D gene is left open where the match is weak. Size tells how often a clone was seen (once, few, many) or the class of an expanded clone, and some rows leave it out.

d_call: .
j_call: TRBJ1-4
v_call: TRBV9
clone_size: .
cdr3_aa: CASSVYTATNEKLFF
cdr3_nt: TGTGCCAGCAGCGTCTATACCGCAACTAATGAAAAACTGTTTTTT

d_call: .
j_call: TRBJ2-2
v_call: TRBV11-2
clone_size: .
cdr3_aa: CASSLALGHANTGELFF
cdr3_nt: TGTGCCAGCAGCTTAGCTCTAGGGCACGCGAACACCGGGGAGCTGTTTTTT

d_call: .
j_call: TRBJ1-1
v_call: TRBV4-3
clone_size: .
cdr3_aa: CASSLSAWAGTEAFF
cdr3_nt: TGCGCCAGCAGCCTTTCTGCGTGGGCGGGGACTGAAGCTTTCTTT

d_call: .
j_call: TRBJ1-1
v_call: TRBV29-1
clone_size: .
cdr3_aa: CSVEHSNTEAFF
cdr3_nt: TGCAGCGTTGAGCACTCGAACACTGAAGCTTTCTTT

d_call: TRBD1
j_call: TRBJ1-4
v_call: TRBV7-2
clone_size: .
cdr3_aa: CASSSFGQGEKLFF
cdr3_nt: TGTGCCAGCAGCTCCTTCGGACAGGGCGAAAAACTGTTTTTT

d_call: TRBD1
j_call: TRBJ2-1
v_call: TRBV9
clone_size: .
cdr3_aa: CASSATRGTVNEQFF
cdr3_nt: TGTGCCAGCAGCGCCACTAGAGGGACAGTGAATGAGCAGTTCTTC

d_call: .
j_call: TRBJ2-5
v_call: TRBV27
clone_size: .
cdr3_aa: CASRSSAQPGAQYF
cdr3_nt: TGTGCCAGCAGATCTAGTGCCCAACCGGGGGCCCAGTACTTC

d_call: .
j_call: TRBJ1-3
v_call: TRBV21-1
clone_size: .
cdr3_aa: CASSRFPQGSGNTIYF
cdr3_nt: TGTGCCAGCAGCCGCTTCCCACAGGGCTCTGGAAACACCATATATTTT

d_call: .
j_call: TRBJ2-3
v_call: TRBV27
clone_size: .
cdr3_aa: CASSSRQFTDTQYF
cdr3_nt: TGTGCCAGCAGTTCACGACAGTTCACAGATACGCAGTATTTT

d_call: .
j_call: TRBJ2-7
v_call: TRBV4-2
clone_size: once
cdr3_aa: CASSQDGRGVTDEQYF
cdr3_nt: TGTGCCAGCAGCCAAGATGGCAGGGGGGTTACAGACGAGCAGTACTTC

d_call: TRBD1
j_call: TRBJ2-1
v_call: TRBV10-2
clone_size: .
cdr3_aa: CASKTGGSYNEQFF
cdr3_nt: TGCGCCAGTAAGACAGGGGGCTCCTACAATGAGCAGTTCTTC

d_call: .
j_call: TRBJ2-7
v_call: TRBV28
clone_size: .
cdr3_aa: CASSLPGTTSYEQYF
cdr3_nt: TGTGCCAGCAGTTTACCCGGGACGACTTCCTACGAGCAGTACTTC

d_call: .
j_call: TRBJ2-1
v_call: TRBV4-3
clone_size: .
cdr3_aa: CASSQDYRNEQFF
cdr3_nt: TGCGCCAGCAGCCAAGACTACCGGAATGAGCAGTTCTTC

d_call: TRBD2
j_call: TRBJ2-1
v_call: TRBV3-1/TRBV3-2
clone_size: .
cdr3_aa: CASMPTSGSYNEQFF
cdr3_nt: TGTGCCAGCATGCCGACTAGCGGGAGTTACAATGAGCAGTTCTTC

d_call: TRBD2
j_call: TRBJ2-2
v_call: TRBV11-1
clone_size: .
cdr3_aa: CATREGWTGELFF
cdr3_nt: TGTGCCACCAGGGAGGGGTGGACCGGGGAGCTGTTTTTT